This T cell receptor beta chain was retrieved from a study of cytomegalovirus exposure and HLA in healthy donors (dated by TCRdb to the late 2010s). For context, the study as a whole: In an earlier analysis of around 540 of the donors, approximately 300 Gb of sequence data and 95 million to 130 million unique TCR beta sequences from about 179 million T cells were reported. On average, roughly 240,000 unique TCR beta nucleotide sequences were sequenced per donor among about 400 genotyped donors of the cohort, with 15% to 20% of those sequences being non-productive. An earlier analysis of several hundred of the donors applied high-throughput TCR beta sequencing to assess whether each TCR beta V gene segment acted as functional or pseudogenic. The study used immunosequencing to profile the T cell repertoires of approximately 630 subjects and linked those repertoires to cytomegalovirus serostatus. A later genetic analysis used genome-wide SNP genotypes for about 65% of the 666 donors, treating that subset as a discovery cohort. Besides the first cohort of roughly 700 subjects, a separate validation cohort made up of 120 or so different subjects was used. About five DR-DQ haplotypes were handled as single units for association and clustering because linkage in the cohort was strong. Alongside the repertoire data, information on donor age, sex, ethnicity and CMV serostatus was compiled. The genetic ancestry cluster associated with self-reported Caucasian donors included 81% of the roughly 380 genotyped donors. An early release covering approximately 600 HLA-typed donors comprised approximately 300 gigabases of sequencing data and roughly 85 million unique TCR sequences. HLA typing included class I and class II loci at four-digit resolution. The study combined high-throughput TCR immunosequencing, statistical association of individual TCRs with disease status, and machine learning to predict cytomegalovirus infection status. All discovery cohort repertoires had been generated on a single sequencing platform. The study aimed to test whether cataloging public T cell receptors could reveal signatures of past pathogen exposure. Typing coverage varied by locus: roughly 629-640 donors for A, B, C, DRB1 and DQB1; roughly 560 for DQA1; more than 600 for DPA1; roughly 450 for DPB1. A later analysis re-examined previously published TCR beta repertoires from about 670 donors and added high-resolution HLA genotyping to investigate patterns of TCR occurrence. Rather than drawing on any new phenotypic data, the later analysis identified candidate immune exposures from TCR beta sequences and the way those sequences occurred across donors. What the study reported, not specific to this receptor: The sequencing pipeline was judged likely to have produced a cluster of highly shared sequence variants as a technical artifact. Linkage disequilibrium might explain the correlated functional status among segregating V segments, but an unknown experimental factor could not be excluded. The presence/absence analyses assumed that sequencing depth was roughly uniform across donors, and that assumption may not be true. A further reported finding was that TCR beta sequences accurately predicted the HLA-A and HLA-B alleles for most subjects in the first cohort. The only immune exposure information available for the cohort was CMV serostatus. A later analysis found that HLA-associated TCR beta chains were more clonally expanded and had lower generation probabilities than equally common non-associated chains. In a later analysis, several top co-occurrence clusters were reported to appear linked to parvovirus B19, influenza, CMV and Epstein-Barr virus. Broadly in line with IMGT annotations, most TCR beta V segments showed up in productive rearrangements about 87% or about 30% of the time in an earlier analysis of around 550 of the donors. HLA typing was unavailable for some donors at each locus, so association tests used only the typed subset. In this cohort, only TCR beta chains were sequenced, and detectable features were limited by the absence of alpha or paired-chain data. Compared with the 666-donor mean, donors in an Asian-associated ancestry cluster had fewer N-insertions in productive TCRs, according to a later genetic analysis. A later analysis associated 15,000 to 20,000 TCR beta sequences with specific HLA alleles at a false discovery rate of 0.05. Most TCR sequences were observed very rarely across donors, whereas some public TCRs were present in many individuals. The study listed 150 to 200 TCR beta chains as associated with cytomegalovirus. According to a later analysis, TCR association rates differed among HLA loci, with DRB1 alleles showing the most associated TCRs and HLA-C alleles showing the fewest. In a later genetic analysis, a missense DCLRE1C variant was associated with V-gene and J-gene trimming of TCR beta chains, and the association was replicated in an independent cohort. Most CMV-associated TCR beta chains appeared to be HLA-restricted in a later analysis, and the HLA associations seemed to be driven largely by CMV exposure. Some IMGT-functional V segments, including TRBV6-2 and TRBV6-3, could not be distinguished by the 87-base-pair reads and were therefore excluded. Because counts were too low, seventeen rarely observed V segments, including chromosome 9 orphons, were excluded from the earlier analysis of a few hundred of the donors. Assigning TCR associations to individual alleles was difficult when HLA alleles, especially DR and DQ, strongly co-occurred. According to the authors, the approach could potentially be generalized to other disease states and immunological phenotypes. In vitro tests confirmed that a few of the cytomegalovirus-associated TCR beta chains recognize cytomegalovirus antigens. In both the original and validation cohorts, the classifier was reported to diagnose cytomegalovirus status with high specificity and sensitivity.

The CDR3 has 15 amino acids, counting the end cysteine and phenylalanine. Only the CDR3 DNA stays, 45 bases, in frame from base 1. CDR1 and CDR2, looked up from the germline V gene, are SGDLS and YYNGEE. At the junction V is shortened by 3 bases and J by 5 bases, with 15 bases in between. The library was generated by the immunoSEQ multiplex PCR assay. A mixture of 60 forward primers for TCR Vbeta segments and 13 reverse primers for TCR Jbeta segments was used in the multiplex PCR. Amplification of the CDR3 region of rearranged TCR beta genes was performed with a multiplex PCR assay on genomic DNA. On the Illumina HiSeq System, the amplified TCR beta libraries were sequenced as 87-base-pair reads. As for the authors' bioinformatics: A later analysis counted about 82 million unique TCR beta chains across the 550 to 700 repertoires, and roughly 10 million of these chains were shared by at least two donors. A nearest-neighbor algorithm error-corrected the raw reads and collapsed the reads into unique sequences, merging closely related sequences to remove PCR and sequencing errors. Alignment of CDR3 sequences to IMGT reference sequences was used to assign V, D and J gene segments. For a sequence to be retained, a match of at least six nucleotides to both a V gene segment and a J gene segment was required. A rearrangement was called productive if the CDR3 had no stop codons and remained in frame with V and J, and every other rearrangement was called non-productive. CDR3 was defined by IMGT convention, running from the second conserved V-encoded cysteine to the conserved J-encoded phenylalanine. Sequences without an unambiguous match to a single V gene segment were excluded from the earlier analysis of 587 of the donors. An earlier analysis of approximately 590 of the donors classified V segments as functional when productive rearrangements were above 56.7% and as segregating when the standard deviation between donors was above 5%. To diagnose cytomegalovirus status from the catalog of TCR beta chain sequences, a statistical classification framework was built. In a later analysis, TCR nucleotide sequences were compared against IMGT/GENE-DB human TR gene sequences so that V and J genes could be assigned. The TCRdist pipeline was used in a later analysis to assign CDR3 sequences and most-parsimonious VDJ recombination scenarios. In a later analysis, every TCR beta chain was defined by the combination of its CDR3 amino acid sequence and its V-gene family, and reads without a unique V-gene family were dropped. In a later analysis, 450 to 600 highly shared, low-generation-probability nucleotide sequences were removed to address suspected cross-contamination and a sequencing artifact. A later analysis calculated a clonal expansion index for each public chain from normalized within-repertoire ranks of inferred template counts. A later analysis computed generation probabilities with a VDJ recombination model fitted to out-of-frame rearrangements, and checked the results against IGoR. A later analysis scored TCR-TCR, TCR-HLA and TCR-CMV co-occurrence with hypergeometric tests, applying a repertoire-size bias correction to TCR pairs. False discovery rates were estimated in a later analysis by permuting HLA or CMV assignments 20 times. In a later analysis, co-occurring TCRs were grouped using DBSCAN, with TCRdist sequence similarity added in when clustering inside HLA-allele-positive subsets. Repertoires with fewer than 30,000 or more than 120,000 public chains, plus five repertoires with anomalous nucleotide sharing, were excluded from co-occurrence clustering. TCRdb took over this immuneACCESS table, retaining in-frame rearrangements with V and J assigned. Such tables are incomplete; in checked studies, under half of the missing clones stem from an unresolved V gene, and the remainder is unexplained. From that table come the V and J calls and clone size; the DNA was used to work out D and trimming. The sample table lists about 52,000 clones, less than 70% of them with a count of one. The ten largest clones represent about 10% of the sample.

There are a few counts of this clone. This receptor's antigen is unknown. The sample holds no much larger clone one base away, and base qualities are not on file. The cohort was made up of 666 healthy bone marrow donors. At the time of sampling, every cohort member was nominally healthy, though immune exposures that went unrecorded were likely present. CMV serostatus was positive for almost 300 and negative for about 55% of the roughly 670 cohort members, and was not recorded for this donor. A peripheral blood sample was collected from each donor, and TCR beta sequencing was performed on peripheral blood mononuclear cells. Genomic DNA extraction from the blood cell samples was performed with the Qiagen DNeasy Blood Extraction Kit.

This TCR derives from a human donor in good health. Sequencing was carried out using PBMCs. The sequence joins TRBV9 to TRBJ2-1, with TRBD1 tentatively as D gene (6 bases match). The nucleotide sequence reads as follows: TGTGCCAGCAGCGGTTTGGGACAAACCCACAATGAGCAGTTCTTC. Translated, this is CASSGLGQTHNEQFF.